This T cell receptor beta chain originates from a study of cytomegalovirus exposure and HLA in healthy donors. Overall study results and limits: TRBV6-2, TRBV6-3 and some other V segments were excluded as indistinguishable. A later analysis showed that HLA-associated TCR beta chains had undergone more clonal expansion than equally common others.

The CDR3 totals 14 residues. V lost 4 bases, J lost 4 bases, and 15 bases lay in between. Germline CDR1 reads SGHRS; CDR2 reads YFSETQ. With regard to this clone: What it binds is unknown.

The PCR was carried out with 60 Vbeta primers and 13 Jbeta primers. Sequencing used immunoSEQ multiplex PCR; TCRdb keeps in-frame clones, though not all of them. The repertoire holds about 160,000 clones, with 85% as singletons. Material: PBMCs. This chain links TRBV5-1 with TRBJ2-7, with a tentative D call TRBD2 (7 bases). This TCR came from a boy younger than 10 in good health and CMV-seronegative. CDR3 sequence: CASSGGGAKYEQYF. CDR3 sequence (DNA): TGCGCCAGCAGCGGTGGGGGGGCGAAGTACGAGCAGTACTTC.